This T cell receptor beta chain appears in the sequencing data of a study of CD8+ T cells in alopecia areata. In the study overall: At a dose of 5 to 10 mg twice daily, oral tofacitinib was given to treated patients.

Extracted RNA was reverse transcribed, and the resulting cDNA served as sequencing template. Data came from immunoSEQ multiplex PCR; TCRdb stores just in-frame clones and leaves some out. Altogether fewer than 200,000 clones are present, 59% being singletons, with the ten largest covering about 15%. For this clone: Its antigen is unidentified.

In germline, CDR1 is MNHEY, CDR2 SVGAGI. Trimming removed 0 bases from V and 6 bases from J, with 11 bases in between. This CDR3 contains 14 residues. Punch biopsies of lesional scalp, plus peripheral blood, were taken from alopecia areata patients. General study findings and limits: Besides other cells, scalp samples also yield sequences of resident alphabeta T cells from normal skin. In lesional scalp, particularly from alopecia totalis/universalis, clonality was higher than in normal scalp.

The chain combines TRBV6-5 with TRBJ1-1, with no clear D. The sample here was CD4+ T cells sorted from blood, taken at week 0. The sequence was collected from a human donor with alopecia areata. This CDR3 reads CASSYSGYRSEAFF. Written as DNA, the CDR3 is TGTGCCAGCAGTTACTCGGGATATAGGTCTGAAGCTTTCTTT.